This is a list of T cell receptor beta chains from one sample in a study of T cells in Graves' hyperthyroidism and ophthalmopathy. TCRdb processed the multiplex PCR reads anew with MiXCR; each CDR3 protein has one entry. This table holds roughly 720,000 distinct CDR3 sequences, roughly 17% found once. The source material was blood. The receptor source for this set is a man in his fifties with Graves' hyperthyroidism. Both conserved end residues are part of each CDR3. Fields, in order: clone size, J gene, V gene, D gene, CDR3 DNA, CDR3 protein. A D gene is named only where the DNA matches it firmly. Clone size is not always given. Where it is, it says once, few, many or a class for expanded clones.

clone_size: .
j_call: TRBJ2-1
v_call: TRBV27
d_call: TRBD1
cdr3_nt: TGTGCCAGCACAAGGACGACAGGGGCCAATGAGCAGTTCTTC
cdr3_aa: CASTRTTGANEQFF

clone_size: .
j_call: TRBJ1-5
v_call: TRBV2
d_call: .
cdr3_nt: TGTGCCAGCAGTGAGGTCGGGTTTCGAAATCAGCCCCAGCATTTT
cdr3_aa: CASSEVGFRNQPQHF

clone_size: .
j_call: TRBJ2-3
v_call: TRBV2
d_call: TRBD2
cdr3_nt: TGTGCCAGCAGTCTAAGAGGTAGCGGGGGCCTCACAGATACGCAGTATTTT
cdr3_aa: CASSLRGSGGLTDTQYF

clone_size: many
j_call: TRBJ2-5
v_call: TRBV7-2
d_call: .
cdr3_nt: TGTGCCAGCAGCTCGCCGGGGAGGTGGGAGACCCAGTACTTC
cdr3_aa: CASSSPGRWETQYF

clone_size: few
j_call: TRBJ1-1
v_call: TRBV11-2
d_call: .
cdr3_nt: TGTGCCAGCAGCTTAGATATCGAGGGAGTCACTGAAGCTTTCTTT
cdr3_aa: CASSLDIEGVTEAFF

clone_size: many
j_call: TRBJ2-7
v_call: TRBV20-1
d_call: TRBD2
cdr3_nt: TGCAGTGCGGGGAGGGGGACTAGCTACGAGCAGTACTTC
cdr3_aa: CSAGRGTSYEQYF

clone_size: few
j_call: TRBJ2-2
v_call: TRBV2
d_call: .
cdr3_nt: TGTGCCAGCATGGAGCAGGCGGAAGCCGGGGAGCTGTTTTTT
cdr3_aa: CASMEQAEAGELFF

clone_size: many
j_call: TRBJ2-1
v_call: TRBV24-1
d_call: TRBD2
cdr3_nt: TGTGCCACCAGTGAACAACAGACTAGCGGGAGAGGCCATGAGCAGTTCTTC
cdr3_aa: CATSEQQTSGRGHEQFF

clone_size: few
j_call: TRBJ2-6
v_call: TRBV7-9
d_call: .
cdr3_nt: TGTGCCAGCAGCTTTGTGGTGGCTTCTGGGGCCAACGTCCTGACTTTC
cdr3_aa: CASSFVVASGANVLTF

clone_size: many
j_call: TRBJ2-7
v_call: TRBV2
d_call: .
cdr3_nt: TGTGCCAGCAGTGGAGACAGCAACTACGAGCAGTACTTC
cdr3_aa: CASSGDSNYEQYF

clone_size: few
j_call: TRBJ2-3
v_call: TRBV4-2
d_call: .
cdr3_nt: TGTGCCAGCAGCCAAGTTCCGGGACTCAGCACAGATACGCAGTATTTT
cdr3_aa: CASSQVPGLSTDTQYF

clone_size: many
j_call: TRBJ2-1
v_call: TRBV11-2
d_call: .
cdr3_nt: TGTGCCAGCGAGCTGTTCTACAATGAGCAGTTCTTC
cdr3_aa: CASELFYNEQFF

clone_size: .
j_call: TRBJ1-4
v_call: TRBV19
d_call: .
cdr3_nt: TGTGCCAGTAGTATGCTCGCCCCGGGCCTCCTGGGGGAAAAACTGTTTTTT
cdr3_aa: CASSMLAPGLLGEKLFF

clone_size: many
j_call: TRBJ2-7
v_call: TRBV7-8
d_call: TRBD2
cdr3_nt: TGTGCCAGCAGCTTAGTAGGGCTAGCGGGTGTAGGCTACGAGCAGTACTTC
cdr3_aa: CASSLVGLAGVGYEQYF

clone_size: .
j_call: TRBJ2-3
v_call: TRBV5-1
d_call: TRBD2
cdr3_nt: TGCGCCAGCAGCTTGTTCCTTGCGGGAGGCCGATCAGATACGCAGTATTTT
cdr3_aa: CASSLFLAGGRSDTQYF

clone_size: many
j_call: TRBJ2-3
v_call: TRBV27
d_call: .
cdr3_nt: TGTGCCAGCAGTTTCGGTTTTGATACGCAGTATTTT
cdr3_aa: CASSFGFDTQYF

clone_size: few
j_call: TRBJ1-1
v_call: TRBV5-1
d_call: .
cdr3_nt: TGCGCCAGCAGCTTCGAGGGGCGCCTGAACACTGAAGCTTTCTTT
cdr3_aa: CASSFEGRLNTEAFF

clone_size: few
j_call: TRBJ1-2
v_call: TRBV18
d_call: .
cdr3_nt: TGTGCCAGCTCGGGAATGGCAGGGCTGGTGGACTATGGCTACACCTTC
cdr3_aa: CASSGMAGLVDYGYTF

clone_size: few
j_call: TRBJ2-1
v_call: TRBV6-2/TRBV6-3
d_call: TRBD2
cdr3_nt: TGTGCCAGCAACTTAGCGGGAGTAACTTCGAATGAGCAGTTCTTC
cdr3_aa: CASNLAGVTSNEQFF

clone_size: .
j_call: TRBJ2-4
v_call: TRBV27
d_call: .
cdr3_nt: TGTGCCAGCAGTTTAAGTAGGGGAGCGGACATTCAGTACTTC
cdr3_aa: CASSLSRGADIQYF

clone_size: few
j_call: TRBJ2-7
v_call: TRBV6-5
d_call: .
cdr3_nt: TGTGCCAGCAGTTACTCTCGACCGAGTTACGAGCAGTACTTC
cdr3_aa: CASSYSRPSYEQYF

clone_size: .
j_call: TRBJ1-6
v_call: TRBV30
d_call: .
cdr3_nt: TGTGCCTGGAGCCGACCCCGGGGGTCGAGCTCCTATAATTCACCCCTCCACTTT
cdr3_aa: CAWSRPRGSSSYNSPLHF

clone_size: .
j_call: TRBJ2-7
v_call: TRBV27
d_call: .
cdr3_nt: TGTGCCAGCAGTTTATCAGGGTACAGCTCCTACGAGCAGTACTTC
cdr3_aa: CASSLSGYSSYEQYF

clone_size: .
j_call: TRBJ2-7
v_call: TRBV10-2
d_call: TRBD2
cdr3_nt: TGCGCCAGCAGTGCGGGACTAGCGGGAGTTCGGTTGGACGAGCAGTACTTC
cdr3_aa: CASSAGLAGVRLDEQYF

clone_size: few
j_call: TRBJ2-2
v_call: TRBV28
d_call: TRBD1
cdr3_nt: TGTGCCAGCAGTTCGTGGACAGGGCTCACCGGGGAGCTGTTTTTT
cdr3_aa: CASSSWTGLTGELFF

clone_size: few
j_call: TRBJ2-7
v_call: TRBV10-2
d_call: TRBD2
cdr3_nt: TGCGCCAGCAGTGAGGGCGGGAGCTTATGGTACGAGCAGTACTTC
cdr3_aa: CASSEGGSLWYEQYF

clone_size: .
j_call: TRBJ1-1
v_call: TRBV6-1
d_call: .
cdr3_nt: TGTGCCAGCAGACCGGGACGGATGATGAACACTGAAGCTTTCTTT
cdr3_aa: CASRPGRMMNTEAFF

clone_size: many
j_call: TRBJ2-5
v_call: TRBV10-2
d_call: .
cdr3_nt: TGCGCCAGCAGTGAGTCGGGGATGTACCAAGAGACCCAGTACTTC
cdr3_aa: CASSESGMYQETQYF

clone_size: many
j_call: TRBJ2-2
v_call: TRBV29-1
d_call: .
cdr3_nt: TGCAGCGTCGCGGGTGGGGTAACCCACTCGAACACCGGGGAGCTGTTTTTT
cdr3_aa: CSVAGGVTHSNTGELFF

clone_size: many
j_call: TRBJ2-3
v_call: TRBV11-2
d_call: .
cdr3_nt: TGTGCCAGCAGCTTAGCAGTGGCCAGTCCTATGGCAGATACGCAGTATTTT
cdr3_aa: CASSLAVASPMADTQYF

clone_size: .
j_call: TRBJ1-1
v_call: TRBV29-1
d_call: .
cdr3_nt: TGCAGCGTTCACGGGGTGATGAACACTGAAGCTTTCTTT
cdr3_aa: CSVHGVMNTEAFF

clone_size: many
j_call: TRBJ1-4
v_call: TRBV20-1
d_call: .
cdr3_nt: TGCAGTCCAGGGCCAATTAATGAAAAACTGTTTTTT
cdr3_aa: CSPGPINEKLFF

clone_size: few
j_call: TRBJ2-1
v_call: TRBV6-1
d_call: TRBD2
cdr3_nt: TGTGCCAGCAGTGAAGGCGGGAGCAACAATGAGCAGTTCTTC
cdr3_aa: CASSEGGSNNEQFF

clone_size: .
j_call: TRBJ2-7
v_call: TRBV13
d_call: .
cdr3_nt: TGTGCCAGCAGCTGGATGTTAAATGGCTACGAGCAGTACTTC
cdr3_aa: CASSWMLNGYEQYF

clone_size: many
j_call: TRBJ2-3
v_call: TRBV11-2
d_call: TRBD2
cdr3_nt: TGTGCCAGCAGCTCCCCCGAACTAGCGGTCGTCACAGATACGCAGTATTTT
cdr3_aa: CASSSPELAVVTDTQYF

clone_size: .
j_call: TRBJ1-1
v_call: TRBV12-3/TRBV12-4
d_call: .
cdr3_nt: TGTGCCAGCACCACGGGGGGTTCTGAAGCTTTCTTT
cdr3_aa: CASTTGGSEAFF

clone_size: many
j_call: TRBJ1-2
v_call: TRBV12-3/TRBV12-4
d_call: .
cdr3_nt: TGTGCCAGCAGTTTAGAGGTACCCCCGGACTACACCTTC
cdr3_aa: CASSLEVPPDYTF

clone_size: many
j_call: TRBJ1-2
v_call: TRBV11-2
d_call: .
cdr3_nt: TGTGCCAGCAGCTCCCTCGGGGACGGCTACACCTTC
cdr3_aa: CASSSLGDGYTF

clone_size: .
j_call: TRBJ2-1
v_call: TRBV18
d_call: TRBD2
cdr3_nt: TGTGCCAGCTCACGGGCGGGAGGGCCTAGCAATGAGCAGTTCTTC
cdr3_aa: CASSRAGGPSNEQFF

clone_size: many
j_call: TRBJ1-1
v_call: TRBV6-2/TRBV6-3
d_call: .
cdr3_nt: TGTGCCAGCAGTTACTCGCTCAACACTGAAGCTTTCTTT
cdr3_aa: CASSYSLNTEAFF

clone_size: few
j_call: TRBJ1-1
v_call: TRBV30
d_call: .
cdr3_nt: TGTGCCTGGAGTGTAGTCATGAACACTGAAGCTTTCTTT
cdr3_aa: CAWSVVMNTEAFF

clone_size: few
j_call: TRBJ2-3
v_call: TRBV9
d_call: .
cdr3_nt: TGTGCCAGCAGCTCACACAGGGTACCACTCACAGATACGCAGTATTTT
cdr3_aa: CASSSHRVPLTDTQYF

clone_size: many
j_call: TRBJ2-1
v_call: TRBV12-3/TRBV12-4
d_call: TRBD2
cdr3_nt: TGTGCCAGCAGTTTAGATACTAGCGGAGACCACAATGAGCAGTTCTTC
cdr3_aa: CASSLDTSGDHNEQFF

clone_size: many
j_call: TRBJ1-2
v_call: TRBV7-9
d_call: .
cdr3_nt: TGTGCCAGCAGCCCGAGACGGCGTCAGGAGGGGGGCTACACCTTC
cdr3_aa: CASSPRRRQEGGYTF

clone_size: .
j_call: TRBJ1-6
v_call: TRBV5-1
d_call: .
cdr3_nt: TGCGCCAGCAGCTGGGCCGGGACACCGACTTCTTCACCCCTCCACTTT
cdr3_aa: CASSWAGTPTSSPLHF

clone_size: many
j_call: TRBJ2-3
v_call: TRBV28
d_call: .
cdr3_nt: TGTGCCAGCAGCCTCCAAACGGGTACGCAGTATTTT
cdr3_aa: CASSLQTGTQYF

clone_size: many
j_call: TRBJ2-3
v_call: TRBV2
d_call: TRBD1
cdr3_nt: TGTGCCAGCAGGGGACAGGGGGCAAATGGAGATACGCAGTATTTT
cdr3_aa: CASRGQGANGDTQYF

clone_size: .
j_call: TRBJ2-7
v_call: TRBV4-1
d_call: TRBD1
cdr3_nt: TGCGCCAGCAGCCAAGATATTGGACAGGGGTCATACGAGCAGTACTTC
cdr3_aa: CASSQDIGQGSYEQYF

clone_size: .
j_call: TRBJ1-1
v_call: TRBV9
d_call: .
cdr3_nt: TGTGCCAGCAGCGTGGCAGGAACCCAGGCGAACCCTGAAGCTTTCTTT
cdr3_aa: CASSVAGTQANPEAFF

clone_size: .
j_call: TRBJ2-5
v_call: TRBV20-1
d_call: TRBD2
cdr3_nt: TGCAGTGCTAACTCCGGGACTAGCGGGAGATTACAGTACTTC
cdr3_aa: CSANSGTSGRLQYF

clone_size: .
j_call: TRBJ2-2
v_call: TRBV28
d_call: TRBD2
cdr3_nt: TGTGCCAGCAGTTCCCCTAGCGGCCACTACACCGGGGAGCTGTTTTTT
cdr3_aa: CASSSPSGHYTGELFF